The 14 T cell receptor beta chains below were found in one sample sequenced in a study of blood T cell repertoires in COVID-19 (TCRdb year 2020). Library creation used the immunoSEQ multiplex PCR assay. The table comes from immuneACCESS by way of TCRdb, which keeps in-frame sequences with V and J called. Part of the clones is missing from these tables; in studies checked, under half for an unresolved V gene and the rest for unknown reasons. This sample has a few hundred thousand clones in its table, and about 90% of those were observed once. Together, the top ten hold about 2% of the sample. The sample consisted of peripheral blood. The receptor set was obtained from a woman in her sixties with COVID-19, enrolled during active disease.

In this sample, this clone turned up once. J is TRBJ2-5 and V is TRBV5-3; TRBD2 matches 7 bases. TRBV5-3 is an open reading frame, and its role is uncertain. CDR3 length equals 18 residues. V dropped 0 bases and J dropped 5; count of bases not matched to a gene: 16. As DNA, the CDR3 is TGTGCCAGAAGCTTGGAGTTTGGAGCGGGGTCCCGGGGGGAGACCCAGTACTTC. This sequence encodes CARSLEFGAGSRGETQYF.

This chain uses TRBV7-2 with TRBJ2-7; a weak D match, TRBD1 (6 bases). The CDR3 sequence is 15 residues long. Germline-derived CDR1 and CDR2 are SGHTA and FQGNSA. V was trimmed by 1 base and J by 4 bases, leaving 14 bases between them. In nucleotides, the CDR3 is TGTGCCAGCAGCTTAGGGCCAGGGGCTTCTTACGAGCAGTACTTC. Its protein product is CASSLGPGASYEQYF.

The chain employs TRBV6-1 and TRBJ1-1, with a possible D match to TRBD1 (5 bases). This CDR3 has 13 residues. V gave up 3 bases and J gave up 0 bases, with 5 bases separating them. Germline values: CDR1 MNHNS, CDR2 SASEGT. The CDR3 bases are TGTGCCAGCAGTGAGACAGTGAACACTGAAGCTTTCTTT. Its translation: CASSETVNTEAFF.

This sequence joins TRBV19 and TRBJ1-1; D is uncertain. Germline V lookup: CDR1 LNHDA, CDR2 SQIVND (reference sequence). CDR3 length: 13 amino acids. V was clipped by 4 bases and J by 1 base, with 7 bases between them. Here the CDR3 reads CASSSRQNTEAFF. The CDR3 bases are TGTGCCAGTAGTAGCCGACAGAACACTGAAGCTTTCTTT.

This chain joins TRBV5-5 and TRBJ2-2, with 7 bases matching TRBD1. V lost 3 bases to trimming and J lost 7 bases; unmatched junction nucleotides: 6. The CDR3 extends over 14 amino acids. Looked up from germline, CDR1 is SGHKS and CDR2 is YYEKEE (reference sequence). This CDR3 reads CASSSIGGGGELFF. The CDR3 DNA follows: TGTGCCAGCAGCTCTATAGGGGGCGGCGGGGAGCTGTTTTTT.

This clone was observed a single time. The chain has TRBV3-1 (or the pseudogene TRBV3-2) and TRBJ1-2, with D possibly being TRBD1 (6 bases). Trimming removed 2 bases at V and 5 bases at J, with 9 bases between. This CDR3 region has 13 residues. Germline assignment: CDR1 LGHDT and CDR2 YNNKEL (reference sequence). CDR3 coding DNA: TGTGCCAGCAGCCAAACGAGGGGGTATGGCTACACCTTC. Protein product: CASSQTRGYGYTF.

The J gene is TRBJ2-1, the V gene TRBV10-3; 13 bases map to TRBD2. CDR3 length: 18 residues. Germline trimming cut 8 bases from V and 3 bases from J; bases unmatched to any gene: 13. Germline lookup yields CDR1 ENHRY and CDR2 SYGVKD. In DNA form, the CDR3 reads TGTGCCATCGGAGAGGGACTAGCGGGGCCGGGGGGCTACAATGAGCAGTTCTTC. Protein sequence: CAIGEGLAGPGGYNEQFF.

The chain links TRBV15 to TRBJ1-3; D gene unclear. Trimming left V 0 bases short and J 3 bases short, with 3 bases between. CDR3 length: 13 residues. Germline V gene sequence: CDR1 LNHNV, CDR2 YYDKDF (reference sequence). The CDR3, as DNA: TGTGCCACCAGCAGAGACCATGGAAACACCATATATTTT. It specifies CATSRDHGNTIYF.

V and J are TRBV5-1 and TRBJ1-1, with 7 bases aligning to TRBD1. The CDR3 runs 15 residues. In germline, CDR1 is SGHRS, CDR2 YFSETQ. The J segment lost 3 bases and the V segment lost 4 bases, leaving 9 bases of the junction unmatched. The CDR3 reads CASSRHTGVDTEAFF. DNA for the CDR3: TGCGCCAGCAGCCGACATACAGGGGTTGACACTGAAGCTTTCTTT. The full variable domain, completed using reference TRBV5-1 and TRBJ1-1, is KAGVTQTPRYLIKTRGQQVTLSCSPISGHRSVSWYQQTPGQGLQFLFEYFSETQRNKGNFPGRFSGRQFSNSRSEMNVSTLELGDSALYLCASSRHTGVDTEAFFGQGTRLTVV.

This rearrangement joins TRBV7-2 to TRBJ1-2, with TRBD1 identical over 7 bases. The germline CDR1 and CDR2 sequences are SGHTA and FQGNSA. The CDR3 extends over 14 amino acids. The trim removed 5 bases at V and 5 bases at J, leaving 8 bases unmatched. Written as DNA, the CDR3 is TGTGCCAGCAGCCCCAGGGACAGACTATATGGCTACACCTTC. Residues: CASSPRDRLYGYTF.

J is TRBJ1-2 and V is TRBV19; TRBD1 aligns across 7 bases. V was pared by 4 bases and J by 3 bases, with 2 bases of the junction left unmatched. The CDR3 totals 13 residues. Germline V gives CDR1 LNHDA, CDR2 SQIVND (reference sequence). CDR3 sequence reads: CASSTGTDYGYTF. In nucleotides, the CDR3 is TGTGCCAGTAGTACCGGGACAGACTATGGCTACACCTTC.

In DNA form, the CDR3 reads TGTGCCAGCAGCCAAGATCTTGCGGGGGGGCTGTCAGATACGCAGTATTTT. As protein: CASSQDLAGGLSDTQYF. This chain connects TRBV3-1 (or the pseudogene TRBV3-2) to TRBJ2-3; 9 bases match TRBD2. V shed 0 bases and J 4 bases; nucleotides not matched to a gene: 8. CDR1 LGHDT and CDR2 YNNKEL come from the germline V gene (reference sequence). This CDR3 is built from 17 residues.

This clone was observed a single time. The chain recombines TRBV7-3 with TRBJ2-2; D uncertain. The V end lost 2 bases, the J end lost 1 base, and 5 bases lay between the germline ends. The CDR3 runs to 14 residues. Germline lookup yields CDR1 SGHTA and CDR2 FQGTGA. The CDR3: CASSLVLNTGELFF. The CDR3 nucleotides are TGTGCCAGCAGCTTAGTCCTGAACACCGGGGAGCTGTTTTTT.

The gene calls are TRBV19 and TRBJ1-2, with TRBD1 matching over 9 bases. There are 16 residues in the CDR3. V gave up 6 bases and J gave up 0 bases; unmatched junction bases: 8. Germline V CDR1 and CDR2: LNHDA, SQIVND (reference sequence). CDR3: CASSTGQGQPNYGYTF. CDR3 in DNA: TGTGCCAGTAGCACGGGACAGGGCCAACCTAACTATGGCTACACCTTC.